These 14 T cell receptor beta chains originate from one sample sequenced in a study of cytomegalovirus exposure and HLA in healthy donors. The PCR was carried out with 60 Vbeta primers and 13 Jbeta primers. Some clones are missing from TCRdb's copy, which holds only in-frame ones; the method was immunoSEQ multiplex PCR. The table has 150,000 to 200,000 clones, approximately 85% seen once. Specimen: PBMCs. These receptors originate from a man younger than 35 in good health and CMV-seropositive.

V is TRBV18 and J is TRBJ1-5, with 8 bases that match TRBD1. Germline V gene lookup returns CDR1 KGHSH and CDR2 LQKENI. This CDR3 is built from 14 residues. Trimming took 4 bases from V and 4 from J; bases not matched to a gene: 3. The CDR3 reads CASSHRDRNQPQHF. The CDR3 DNA sequence: TGTGCCAGCTCACACCGGGACAGGAATCAGCCCCAGCATTTT.

The V and J genes are TRBV18 and TRBJ1-6, with D possibly matching TRBD1 (6 bases). Germline values: CDR1 KGHSH, CDR2 LQKENI. V was cut by 4 bases and J by 7 bases, with 23 bases left in between. The CDR3 has 18 amino acids. Written as DNA, the CDR3 is TGTGCCAGCTCACGAGGCTCCACAGGGCGCTACTTCAATTCACCCCTCCACTTT. Its translation is CASSRGSTGRYFNSPLHF.

The rearrangement uses TRBV6-6 and TRBJ1-1, with D possibly TRBD1 on 6 matching bases. Germline lookup yields CDR1 MNHNY and CDR2 SVGAGI (reference sequence). The CDR3 spans 11 residues. V was trimmed by 5 bases and J by 12 bases, leaving 13 bases between them. The CDR3 DNA sequence: TGTGCCAGCAGTACATACAGGGAGACTTTCTTT. Encoded protein: CASSTYRETFF.

The chain combines TRBV15 with TRBJ2-7; D not resolved. The V gene lost 4 bases and the J gene lost 4 bases, with 11 bases spanning the gap. The germline V gene has CDR1 LNHNV and CDR2 YYDKDF (reference sequence). There are 13 residues in the CDR3. The CDR3 coding sequence is TGTGCCACCAGCAAAGCCCTAGGTTACGAGCAGTACTTC. This translates into CATSKALGYEQYF.

This chain connects TRBV4-2 to TRBJ1-1; D possibly corresponds to TRBD1 (5 bases). There are 13 residues in the CDR3. Germline CDR1 reads LGHNA; CDR2 reads YNFKEQ. Deletions cut 2 bases from V and 4 bases from J, with 8 bases between. In DNA form, the CDR3 reads TGTGCCAGCAGCCAATTTGGGGCCACTGAAGCTTTCTTT. This encodes CASSQFGATEAFF.

This chain joins TRBV9 and TRBJ1-1; TRBD1 is a possible D gene (5 bases). Germline lookup yields CDR1 SGDLS and CDR2 YYNGEE. V was cut by 4 bases and J by 0 bases, with 13 bases left in between. The CDR3 is 15 residues long. The CDR3: CASSLSGFMNTEAFF. DNA for the CDR3: TGTGCCAGCAGCCTCTCAGGGTTCATGAACACTGAAGCTTTCTTT.

The chain links TRBV6-1 to TRBJ2-5; TRBD1 aligns across 10 bases. This CDR3 spans 14 amino acids. Germline CDR1 MNHNS, CDR2 SASEGT. The V and J ends lost 6 bases and 7 bases, in that order; junction bases with no gene match: 8. The CDR3 reads CASRDRGRLGTQYF. The CDR3 DNA follows: TGTGCCAGCAGAGACAGGGGGCGCTTAGGGACCCAGTACTTC.

The rearrangement links TRBV6-6 to TRBJ2-3; D is undetermined. The V gene's germline CDR1 is MNHNY and CDR2 SVGAGI (reference sequence). V lost 0 bases and J lost 2, with 12 bases in between. There are 16 residues in the CDR3. CDR3 region: CASSYSQILLTDTQYF. As DNA, the CDR3 is TGTGCCAGCAGTTACTCCCAGATTTTGCTCACAGATACGCAGTATTTT.

This sequence joins TRBV7-3 and TRBJ2-3, with 7 bases aligning to TRBD1. Looked up from germline, CDR1 is SGHTA and CDR2 is FQGTGA. This CDR3 contains 13 residues. V shed 4 bases, J shed 6 bases, and the junction held 4 bases outside the gene matches. CDR3 bases: TGTGCCAGCAGCTATGACAGGGAGGATACGCAGTATTTT. Translation gives CASSYDREDTQYF.

This clone was counted once. The gene calls are TRBV10-3 and TRBJ1-2; 7 bases fit TRBD1. J gave up 5 bases and V 3 bases, and 9 bases lay outside the gene matches. CDR3 length: 15 amino acids. Germline CDR1 and CDR2: ENHRY and SYGVKD. CDR3 DNA sequence: TGTGCCATCAGTGACCTTACTAGACAGGGTTATGGCTACACCTTC. Translation gives CAISDLTRQGYGYTF.

V gene TRBV25-1 combines with J gene TRBJ2-5; 10 bases agree with TRBD1. The tail of the sequence fits TRBJ2-7 better, so the J call may be wrong. Germline CDR1 reads MGHDK; CDR2 reads SYGVNS. CDR3 length equals 17 residues. CDR3 sequence: CASSEYSLRTGGYEQYF. The CDR3 DNA sequence: TGTGCCAGCAGTGAATATTCCCTTCGGACAGGGGGTTACGAGCAGTACTTC.

The CDR3 DNA follows: TGTGCCAGCAGCGTAGATGCTGGCGGGGGGGAAAGTGAGCAGTTCTTC. This translates into CASSVDAGGGESEQFF. This rearrangement joins TRBV9 to TRBJ2-1, with TRBD2 matching over 9 bases. Trimming at V came to 0 bases and at J to 9 bases, leaving 10 bases not matched to a gene. Germline CDR1 and CDR2: SGDLS and YYNGEE. The CDR3 contains 16 residues.

This chain uses TRBV27 with TRBJ2-7, with 9 bases fitting TRBD1. Germline values: CDR1 MNHEY, CDR2 SMNVEV (reference sequence). Trimming at V came to 0 bases and at J to 2 bases, leaving 8 bases not matched to a gene. This CDR3 has 17 residues. DNA for the CDR3: TGTGCCAGCAGTTTATCGAAAGGGACAGGGTACCCCTACGAGCAGTACTTC. Protein: CASSLSKGTGYPYEQYF.

The chain recombines TRBV4-2 with TRBJ1-3; D not certain. V lost 1 base to trimming and J lost 0 bases, with 13 bases between them. This CDR3 comprises 17 residues. CDR1 LGHNA and CDR2 YNFKEQ come from the germline V gene. This CDR3 reads CASSQGATADSGNTIYF. CDR3 sequence (DNA): TGTGCCAGCAGCCAAGGGGCCACAGCCGACTCTGGAAACACCATATATTTT.